This TCR beta chain was recovered during a study of CD8 T cells in Susac syndrome. The table lists this clonotype with a count of one. Its antigen is not known. After extraction with the RNeasy kit, about 0.5 to 1 ug of the RNA was reverse transcribed using random hexamers. TCRdb re-called the immunoSEQ multiplex PCR reads with MiXCR, one entry per CDR3 protein. The sample includes approximately 260,000 distinct CDR3 sequences, 90% to 96% of them seen just once. Broader study findings: CD4+ repertoires of Susac syndrome patients lacked detectable clonal expansion.

This clonotype was sampled from a human donor with Susac syndrome. Material for sequencing was CD4+ T cells from PBMCs.

CDR3 bases: TGTGCCAGCAGCGAGAACTCGGGTCTACCATACGAGCAGTACTTC. Protein product: CASSENSGLPYEQYF. The chain carries TRBV14 and TRBJ2-7; D uncertain. Trimming left V 5 bases short and J 4 bases short, with 18 bases between. CDR3 length: 15 amino acids. Germline CDR1 is SGHDN and CDR2 is FVKESK.